The next 23 T cell receptor beta chains were all read from a single sample in a study of OX40 agonist ivuxolimab in advanced cancers. Sequenced by immunoSEQ multiplex PCR; TCRdb stores in-frame clones only, minus some. The repertoire holds under 100,000 clones, with roughly 80% as singletons. The starting material was CD4+ or CD8+ T cells sorted from blood, obtained in a trial of the OX40 agonist ivuxolimab. The receptors come from an adult with an advanced solid tumor such as melanoma, head and neck, liver or kidney cancer.

Comments on this clone: The sample contains more than one DNA sequence encoding this CDR3. J is TRBJ1-2 and V is TRBV11-2; D call uncertain. The CDR3 has 14 amino acids. The germline gives CDR1 SGHAT, CDR2 FQNNGV. V shed 0 bases and J shed 8 bases, with 13 bases lying between them. The CDR3 protein is CASSLEADGYGYTF. CDR3 nucleotides: TGTGCCAGCAGCTTAGAGGCCGACGGTTACGGCTACACCTTC.

V usage is TRBV11-2 and J usage is TRBJ1-4; D is perhaps TRBD1 (5 bases). The germline CDR1 and CDR2 sequences are SGHAT and FQNNGV. The CDR3 covers 15 residues. V dropped 3 bases and J dropped 0 bases, with 8 bases sitting between them. CDR3 loop: CASSFGQSTNEKLFF. For the CDR3, the DNA is TGTGCCAGCAGCTTCGGACAATCAACTAATGAAAAACTGTTTTTT.

The chain joins TRBV5-6 to TRBJ2-5, with D unclear. The V end was cut by 0 bases, the J end by 1 base, with 7 bases between. This CDR3 region has 14 residues. Germline CDR1 SGHDT, CDR2 YYEEEE. CDR3 sequence reads: CASSLEGLQETQYF. The CDR3 DNA sequence: TGTGCCAGCAGCTTGGAAGGGCTCCAAGAGACCCAGTACTTC.

The rearrangement uses TRBV7-8 and TRBJ1-2; D perhaps matches TRBD1 (6 bases). V lost 0 bases and J 4 bases, leaving 12 bases between the germline ends. The CDR3 is 15 amino acids. Germline CDR1 is SGHVS and CDR2 is FQNEAQ. This chain's CDR3 is CASSLAGTSSYGYTF. CDR3 coding DNA: TGTGCCAGCAGCTTAGCCGGGACAAGCAGCTATGGCTACACCTTC.

The V gene is TRBV7-9, the J gene TRBJ1-2; D may be TRBD1 (5 bases). This CDR3 contains 14 residues. The V gene's germline CDR1 is SEHNR and CDR2 FQNEAQ (reference sequence). V was trimmed by 0 bases and J by 2 bases, leaving 7 bases between them. The CDR3 region is CASSLAGRNYGYTF. The CDR3 DNA is TGTGCCAGCAGCTTAGCGGGACGGAACTATGGCTACACCTTC.

The chain is built from TRBV4-2 and TRBJ2-3; D gene ambiguous. This CDR3 has 15 residues. CDR1 LGHNA and CDR2 YNFKEQ come from the germline V gene. The V and J ends lost 4 bases and 2 bases respectively, with 13 bases between them. This CDR3 is CASSPLGGSTDTQYF. The CDR3 bases are TGTGCCAGCAGCCCGTTGGGCGGTTCCACAGATACGCAGTATTTT.

The V gene is TRBV27, the J gene TRBJ1-1; D is unresolved. Looked up from germline, CDR1 is MNHEY and CDR2 is SMNVEV (reference sequence). Trimming removed 1 base at V and 1 base at J, with 13 bases between. The CDR3 extends over 16 amino acids. This chain's CDR3 is CASSLYPLPQNTEAFF. The DNA of the CDR3 is TGTGCCAGCAGTTTATATCCCCTGCCACAGAACACTGAAGCTTTCTTT.

This clone was seen only once. The chain joins TRBV7-9 to TRBJ2-3; TRBD2 agrees at 13 bases. The length of the CDR3 is 15 residues. Germline V gene sequence: CDR1 SEHNR, CDR2 FQNEAQ (reference sequence). V shed 1 base and J 6 bases; nucleotides not matched to a gene: 1. The DNA of the CDR3 is TGTGCCAGCAGCTTAGGGACTAGCGGGAGTGATACGCAGTATTTT. Encoded protein: CASSLGTSGSDTQYF.

The V gene is TRBV18, the J gene TRBJ2-1, with D perhaps TRBD1 (6 bases). Trimming took off 6 bases at V and 4 bases at J, with 19 bases between the two ends. CDR3 length: 16 residues. Germline lookup yields CDR1 KGHSH and CDR2 LQKENI. CDR3: CASSLRDTFSYNEQFF. Written as DNA, the CDR3 is TGTGCCAGCTCCCTCCGGGACACTTTCTCATACAATGAGCAGTTCTTC.

The chain employs TRBV5-6 and TRBJ2-5; D is unclear. CDR1 SGHDT and CDR2 YYEEEE come from the germline V gene. CDR3 length equals 13 residues. Trimming pared 3 bases from V and 4 bases from J, leaving 10 bases between. The CDR3, as DNA: TGTGCCAGCAGCTCGTCAGGAAGAGAGACCCAGTACTTC. Amino acid sequence: CASSSSGRETQYF.

The rearrangement joins TRBV19 to TRBJ2-2; 10 bases are a match to TRBD1. This CDR3 comprises 16 residues. Germline V gene data show CDR1 as LNHDA and CDR2 as SQIVND (reference sequence). V was clipped by 5 bases and J by 3 bases; unmatched bases: 6. CDR3 in amino acids: CASSGDRGRDTGELFF. The CDR3 nucleotides are TGTGCCAGTAGTGGGGACAGGGGTAGAGACACCGGGGAGCTGTTTTTT.

The chain has TRBV7-8 and TRBJ1-1; D is uncertain. Trimming pared 1 base from V and 3 bases from J, leaving 9 bases between. Germline V lookup: CDR1 SGHVS, CDR2 FQNEAQ. The CDR3 is 14 amino acids. CDR3 sequence (DNA): TGTGCCAGCAGCTTAGTGGGCTGGGACACTGAAGCTTTCTTT. Its translation is CASSLVGWDTEAFF. The variable domain in full, completed from reference TRBV7-8 and TRBJ1-1, reads GAGVSQSPRYKVAKRGQDVALRCDPISGHVSLFWYQQALGQGPEFLTYFQNEAQLDKSGLPSDRFFAERPEGSVSTLKIQRTQQEDSAVYLCASSLVGWDTEAFFGQGTRLTVV.

This chain connects TRBV6-4 to TRBJ2-1, with 11 bases matching TRBD2. Germline trimming cut 6 bases from V and 3 bases from J; bases unmatched to any gene: 4. Germline CDR1 and CDR2: MRHNA and SNTAGT. The CDR3 length is 15 residues. The CDR3 DNA reads TGTGCCAGCAGCTACCTAGCGGGGGGCTACAATGAGCAGTTCTTC. Translation: CASSYLAGGYNEQFF.

The chain recombines TRBV5-8 with TRBJ1-5; a possible D gene is TRBD1 (6 bases). Germline lookup yields CDR1 SGHTS and CDR2 YDEGEE. V lost 6 bases and J lost 3, with 16 bases in between. The CDR3 loop spans 15 amino acids. Written as DNA, the CDR3 is TGTGCCAGCAACCGCGGACAGCTGAACAATCAGCCCCAGCATTTT. This sequence encodes CASNRGQLNNQPQHF.

V is TRBV27 and J is TRBJ2-3, with no clear D. This CDR3 has 12 amino acids. Trimming took off 4 bases at V and 2 bases at J, with 4 bases between the two ends. CDR1 is MNHEY and CDR2 is SMNVEV in the germline V gene (reference sequence). The CDR3 sequence: CASSSFTDTQYF. DNA for the CDR3: TGTGCCAGCAGTTCGTTCACAGATACGCAGTATTTT.

This clone was picked up one time. This sequence joins TRBV15 and TRBJ2-6, with D unclear. V was shortened by 0 bases and J by 0 bases, with 9 bases between the two germline ends. Germline V lookup: CDR1 LNHNV, CDR2 YYDKDF (reference sequence). This CDR3 comprises 17 residues. The CDR3 nucleotides are TGTGCCACCAGCAGAGATCCCACGAGCTCTGGGGCCAACGTCCTGACTTTC. It codes for CATSRDPTSSGANVLTF.

The chain recombines TRBV5-8 with TRBJ2-1; D possibly corresponds to TRBD2 (5 bases). CDR1 is SGHTS and CDR2 is YDEGEE in the germline V gene. The length of the CDR3 is 14 residues. The V end lost 0 bases, the J end lost 10 bases, and 14 bases lay between the germline ends. CDR3: CASSLVPTAGEQFF. The CDR3 DNA reads as TGTGCCAGCAGCTTGGTCCCAACGGCGGGCGAGCAGTTCTTC.

The CDR3 DNA is TGCGCCAGCAGCTTGGCCGGGACTAGCGGGGCGAACACCGGGGAGCTGTTTTTT. Encoded protein: CASSLAGTSGANTGELFF. The chain carries TRBV5-1 and TRBJ2-2, with 13 nucleotides matching TRBD2. Germline CDR1 reads SGHRS; CDR2 reads YFSETQ. V was clipped by 0 bases and J by 0 bases; unmatched bases: 2. The CDR3 loop spans 18 amino acids.

This clone was counted a single time. J is TRBJ1-1 and V is TRBV18; TRBD1 agrees at 8 bases. With V trimmed by 5 bases and J by 4 bases, 9 bases remained unmatched. CDR3 size: 15 residues. The germline gives CDR1 KGHSH, CDR2 LQKENI. The CDR3 DNA reads as TGTGCCAGCTCATCGGGACAGGTAAAGGGCACTGAAGCTTTCTTT. Amino acid sequence: CASSSGQVKGTEAFF. The entire variable domain, with the rest obtained from reference TRBV18 and TRBJ1-1, is as follows: NAGVMQNPRHLVRRRGQEARLRCSPMKGHSHVYWYRQLPEEGLKFMVYLQKENIIDESGMPKERFSAEFPKEGPSILRIQQVVRGDSAAYFCASSSGQVKGTEAFFGQGTRLTVV.

This clone occurred once. This sequence joins TRBV29-1 and TRBJ2-3, with 11 bases aligning to TRBD2. The CDR3 has 15 residues. Germline CDR1 is SQVTM and CDR2 is ANQGSEA. The trim removed 5 bases at V and 3 bases at J, leaving 7 bases unmatched. CDR3 residues: CSVQRLAGGTDTQYF. The CDR3 nucleotides read TGCAGCGTTCAGCGGCTAGCGGGGGGAACAGATACGCAGTATTTT.

The chain combines TRBV6-5 with TRBJ1-6, with a tentative D call TRBD1 (6 bases). Trimming removed 2 bases at V and 7 bases at J, with 15 bases between. Germline V lookup: CDR1 MNHEY, CDR2 SVGAGI. The CDR3 length is 16 residues. The CDR3 nucleotides read TGTGCCAGCAGTTACGATCACAGGGCTATGAATTCACCCCTCCACTTT. Translation gives CASSYDHRAMNSPLHF.

The chain uses TRBV18 and TRBJ1-3; D is perhaps TRBD1 (5 bases). The CDR3 length is 17 residues. The germline gives CDR1 KGHSH, CDR2 LQKENI. V was trimmed by 0 bases and J by 0 bases, leaving 12 bases between them. The chain's CDR3 is CASSPPRGESSGNTIYF. CDR3 DNA: TGTGCCAGCTCACCACCGAGAGGGGAAAGCTCTGGAAACACCATATATTTT.

In its sample, this clone was seen once. The chain joins TRBV6-5 to TRBJ1-3; D might be TRBD1 (6 bases). This CDR3 spans 15 amino acids. The V gene's germline CDR1 is MNHEY and CDR2 SVGAGI. The V end lost 8 bases, the J end lost 8 bases, and 22 bases lay between the germline ends. The CDR3 sequence: CASRIFMGAGYTIYF. The DNA of the CDR3 is TGTGCCAGCCGAATCTTCATGGGGGCGGGATACACCATATATTTT.